This T cell receptor (beta chain) was identified during a study of control samples from healthy donors and cancer patients. Sequencing was performed with immunoSEQ multiplex PCR; in TCRdb, only in-frame clones are kept and a portion is missing. The sample has more than 30,000 clones, 65% to 85% seen once; the top ten hold approximately 21%. The CDR3 runs 14 residues. V lost 0 bases and J lost 5, with 11 bases in between. Germline-derived CDR1 and CDR2 are ENHRY and SYGVKD. This sequence was found in an older woman with lung cancer. The sequencing input was PBMCs. V gene TRBV10-3 combines with J gene TRBJ2-7, with no clear D. The CDR3 is CAISESTRAHEQYF. In DNA, the CDR3 is TGTGCCATCAGTGAGTCAACCCGAGCCCACGAGCAGTACTTC.